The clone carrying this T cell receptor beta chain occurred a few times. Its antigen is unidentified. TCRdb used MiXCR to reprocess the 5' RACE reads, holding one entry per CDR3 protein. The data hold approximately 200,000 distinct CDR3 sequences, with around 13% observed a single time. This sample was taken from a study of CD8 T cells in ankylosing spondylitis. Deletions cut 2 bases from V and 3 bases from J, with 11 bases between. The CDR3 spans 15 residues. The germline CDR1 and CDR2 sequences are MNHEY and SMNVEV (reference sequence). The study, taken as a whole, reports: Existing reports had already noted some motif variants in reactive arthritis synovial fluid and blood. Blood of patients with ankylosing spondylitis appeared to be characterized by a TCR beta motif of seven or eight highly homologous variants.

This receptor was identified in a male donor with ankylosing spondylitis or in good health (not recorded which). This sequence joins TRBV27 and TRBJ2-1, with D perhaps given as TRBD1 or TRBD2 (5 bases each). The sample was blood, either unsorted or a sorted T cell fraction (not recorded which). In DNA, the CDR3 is TGTGCCAGCAGTTTAATCGGGGACGGCTACAATGAGCAGTTCTTC. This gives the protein CASSLIGDGYNEQFF.